Listed below are T cell receptor beta chains from one sample, sequenced in a study of technical replicates of blood from a few donors. Sequencing used immunoSEQ multiplex PCR; TCRdb keeps in-frame clones, though not all of them. The top ten hold more than 0.12% of the sample, which has under 90,000 clones, 98% seen once. Sequenced input: T cells isolated from PBMCs. The source is a human donor in good health. CDR3s include the opening cysteine and the closing phenylalanine or tryptophan. A D gene is named only where the DNA matches it firmly.

V gene: TRBV28; D gene: TRBD1; J gene: TRBJ2-7; CDR3 DNA: TGTGCCAGCAGCGGCGGACAGGGTTCCTACGAGCAGTACTTC; CDR3 protein: CASSGGQGSYEQYF
V gene: TRBV7-9; D gene: TRBD2; J gene: TRBJ2-1; CDR3 DNA: TGTGCCAGCAGAGGGGTAGAGCGGGGGGGCAATGAGCAGTTCTTC; CDR3 protein: CASRGVERGGNEQFF
V gene: TRBV11-2; D gene: -; J gene: TRBJ2-3; CDR3 DNA: TGTGCCAGCAGCCAGACAGGCCCCGACCCTGATACGCAGTATTTT; CDR3 protein: CASSQTGPDPDTQYF
V gene: TRBV7-9; D gene: -; J gene: TRBJ2-6; CDR3 DNA: TGTGCCAGCAGCTTAGGTTTCGGGGATCTCTCTGGGGCCAACGTCCTGACTTTC; CDR3 protein: CASSLGFGDLSGANVLTF
V gene: TRBV14; D gene: -; J gene: TRBJ1-1; CDR3 DNA: TGTGCCAGCAGCCAACGGGTTTTTGGCACTGAAGCTTTCTTT; CDR3 protein: CASSQRVFGTEAFF
V gene: TRBV2; D gene: -; J gene: TRBJ2-3; CDR3 DNA: TGTGCCAGCAGTGTCTCGATAGCGGAGTTCACAGATACGCAGTATTTT; CDR3 protein: CASSVSIAEFTDTQYF
V gene: TRBV18; D gene: -; J gene: TRBJ1-5; CDR3 DNA: TGTGCCAGCTCACCGATGGGAGGCGATCAGCCCCAGCATTTT; CDR3 protein: CASSPMGGDQPQHF
V gene: TRBV6-5; D gene: -; J gene: TRBJ1-2; CDR3 DNA: TGTGCCAGCAGCAACGACGGGAGCGATGGCTACACCTTC; CDR3 protein: CASSNDGSDGYTF
V gene: TRBV4-1; D gene: TRBD2; J gene: TRBJ2-5; CDR3 DNA: TGCGCCAGCAGCCAAGCTAAGCGGGGAAACCAAGAGACCCAGTACTTC; CDR3 protein: CASSQAKRGNQETQYF
V gene: TRBV14; D gene: TRBD1; J gene: TRBJ2-1; CDR3 DNA: TGTGCCAGCAGCCAAGGGTACAGGGGCCCTCGCAATGAGCAGTTCTTC; CDR3 protein: CASSQGYRGPRNEQFF
V gene: TRBV19; D gene: -; J gene: TRBJ1-1; CDR3 DNA: TGTGCCAGTAGTATAACTTCGGTCGGGGCTCTGGGGAGGGAAGCTTTCTTT; CDR3 protein: CASSITSVGALGREAFF
V gene: TRBV5-1; D gene: TRBD1; J gene: TRBJ1-4; CDR3 DNA: TGCGCCAGCAGCTTTACTACCGGGACAGGGGATTCAAAACTGTTTTTT; CDR3 protein: CASSFTTGTGDSKLFF